Here is one T cell receptor beta chain with its context. This record comes from a study of blood T cell repertoires in COVID-19. Study-level background: The analysed material was cDNA or gDNA that came from T cells, B-cell-depleted T cells, or PBMCs.

Per the authors' pipeline: Estimated nucleated cell counts came from reference gene primer amplification. Profiling relied on immunoSEQ multiplex PCR, and the TCRdb table lists in-frame clones only, not all of them. The V and J calls and clone size were taken over from that table, and D and trimming were inferred from the DNA. The data contain 200,000 to 250,000 clones, roughly 90% of them seen just once; the ten biggest clones take up about 5%. V was shortened by 2 bases and J by 10 bases, with 15 bases between the two germline ends. The CDR3 totals 15 residues. Per the germline V gene, CDR1 is MNHEY and CDR2 is SMNVEV (reference sequence).

The genes are TRBV27 and TRBJ1-6, with D maybe TRBD1 (5 bases). The receptor was isolated from a woman between 35 and 50 years old with acute or convalescent COVID-19. Sequencing was performed on peripheral blood. CDR3 nucleotide sequence: TGTGCCAGCAGTTTAAACGGCAGGGCGGGATCACCCCTCCACTTT. Its translation is CASSLNGRAGSPLHF.